The 25 T cell receptor beta chains reported below all come from one sample, sequenced in a study of blood T cell repertoires in COVID-19. Only in-frame clones appear in the TCRdb table, and some are missing; sequencing was by immunoSEQ multiplex PCR. Of 300,000 to 450,000 clones detected, around 84% appear once; the ten largest clones hold about 3.6%. The sample taken for sequencing was peripheral blood. The receptor set was obtained from a young woman with acute or convalescent COVID-19.

This clone was seen only a few times. The chain links TRBV7-8 to TRBJ2-7, with 8 positions matching TRBD1. Germline values: CDR1 SGHVS, CDR2 FQNEAQ. The CDR3 loop spans 15 amino acids. The V segment lost 5 bases and the J segment 3 bases; nucleotides outside the gene matches: 9. CDR3 bases: TGTGCCAGCAGCACCCTGGACAGGGTTGACTACGAGCAGTACTTC. This gives the protein CASSTLDRVDYEQYF.

This clone has just a few counts. The chain joins TRBV6-1 to TRBJ1-5; TRBD1 agrees at 8 bases. V lost 6 bases and J lost 2; bases outside the gene matches: 6. The CDR3 totals 15 residues. Germline CDR1 is MNHNS and CDR2 is SASEGT. The CDR3 is CASRPGQGGNQPQHF. CDR3 coding DNA: TGTGCCAGCAGACCCGGACAGGGTGGCAATCAGCCCCAGCATTTT.

The chain uses TRBV9 and TRBJ1-1, with D hard to call. The CDR3 has 15 amino acids. V lost 3 bases, J lost 2 bases, and 14 bases lay in between. Germline V gene lookup returns CDR1 SGDLS and CDR2 YYNGEE. This CDR3 is CASSARASHNTEAFF. The CDR3 coding sequence is TGTGCCAGCAGCGCGAGGGCCTCACACAACACTGAAGCTTTCTTT.

The chain carries TRBV5-6 and TRBJ1-1; TRBD1 matches 7 bases. V dropped 4 bases and J dropped 5; count of bases not matched to a gene: 11. This CDR3 has 15 residues. From germline, CDR1 is SGHDT and CDR2 YYEEEE. In DNA, the CDR3 is TGTGCCAGCAGCCCGACAGGGTCGATTTGGACTGAAGCTTTCTTT. It codes for CASSPTGSIWTEAFF.

The chain uses TRBV6-5 and TRBJ2-5; D not resolved. The V gene's germline CDR1 is MNHEY and CDR2 SVGAGI. The V end lost 2 bases, the J end lost 5 bases, and 3 bases lay between the germline ends. This CDR3 spans 11 amino acids. The CDR3 reads CASSYAETQYF. The DNA for the CDR3 is TGTGCCAGCAGTTACGCGGAGACCCAGTACTTC.

The table lists this clone with many counts. The rearrangement links TRBV19 to TRBJ1-2; 11 bases are shared with TRBD1. The CDR3 spans 15 residues. Germline assignment: CDR1 LNHDA and CDR2 SQIVND (reference sequence). J was trimmed by 8 bases and V by 6 bases; bases with no gene match: 11. Here the CDR3 DNA reads TGTGCCAGTAGAATTACCGGGACAGGGGGTCGGGGCTACACCTTC. Encoded protein: CASRITGTGGRGYTF.

V and J are TRBV21-1 and TRBJ1-2; the table's D gene call, TRBD1, was not cross checked with the DNA. TRBV21-1 is labeled a pseudogene. The CDR3 totals 15 residues. The CDR3 DNA follows: TGTGCCAGCAGCAAAGGACAGGGGGCTAACTATGGCTACACCTTC. As protein: CASSKGQGANYGYTF.

The chain joins TRBV3-1 (or the pseudogene TRBV3-2) to TRBJ2-1, with TRBD1 identical over 11 bases. This CDR3 spans 15 amino acids. Germline CDR1 is LGHDT and CDR2 is YNNKEL (reference sequence). J lost 8 bases, V lost 5 bases, and 8 bases had no gene match. For the CDR3, the DNA is TGTGCCAGCAGCGCCCGGGACAGGGGGGGCTATGAGCAGTTCTTC. Translation: CASSARDRGGYEQFF.

This chain connects TRBV5-1 to TRBJ1-2; possible D gene TRBD1, 5 bases. Per germline, CDR1 SGHRS and CDR2 YFSETQ. Trimming took 4 bases from V and 5 from J, leaving 18 bases between them. This CDR3 contains 15 residues. The CDR3 is CASSSRPAQGYGYTF. As DNA, the CDR3 is TGCGCCAGCAGCAGTAGGCCGGCGCAGGGATATGGCTACACCTTC.

V gene TRBV27 combines with J gene TRBJ2-7; 11 bases are shared with TRBD2. Germline V gene sequence: CDR1 MNHEY, CDR2 SMNVEV (reference sequence). After removal of 5 bases from V and 4 bases from J, the junction contained 4 bases not matched to a gene. The CDR3 covers 14 residues. CDR3 loop: CASSLTSGSYEQYF. CDR3 sequence (DNA): TGTGCCAGCAGTCTAACTAGCGGGAGTTACGAGCAGTACTTC.

J is TRBJ1-2 and V is TRBV4-1; D not certain. V dropped 1 base and J dropped 4 bases, with 13 bases sitting between them. The CDR3 extends over 15 amino acids. CDR1 and CDR2 (germline): MGHRA, YSYEKL. CDR3 protein: CASSQGPGSGYGYTF. As DNA, the CDR3 is TGCGCCAGCAGCCAAGGTCCGGGATCGGGCTATGGCTACACCTTC.

The chain links TRBV3-1 (or the pseudogene TRBV3-2) to TRBJ1-6, with 7 positions matching TRBD1. J was trimmed by 5 bases and V by 4 bases; bases with no gene match: 2. Germline lookup yields CDR1 LGHDT and CDR2 YNNKEL (reference sequence). The CDR3 length is 14 residues. The CDR3 region is CASSLTGDNSPLHF. As DNA, the CDR3 is TGTGCCAGCAGCCTAACAGGGGATAATTCACCCCTCCACTTT.

CDR3 sequence: CAARPGGPLNEQFF. CDR3 DNA: TGTGCCGCCCGACCCGGCGGGCCCTTAAATGAGCAGTTCTTC. The V call is TRBV19, the J call TRBJ2-1; D is possibly TRBD2 (5 bases). Deletions cut 11 bases from V and 7 bases from J, with 21 bases between. The length of the CDR3 is 14 residues. Germline CDR1 LNHDA, CDR2 SQIVND (reference sequence).

The rearrangement uses TRBV19 and TRBJ2-1; D possibly corresponds to TRBD1 (5 bases). Germline V lookup: CDR1 LNHDA, CDR2 SQIVND (reference sequence). The CDR3 loop spans 12 amino acids. V shed 8 bases and J shed 9 bases, with 14 bases lying between them. CDR3 bases: TGTGCCAGTGATCCGGGTAGGGGTGAGCAGTTCTTC. Amino acid sequence: CASDPGRGEQFF.

This chain uses TRBV6-7 with TRBJ2-1; 12 bases match TRBD2. TRBV6-7 is reported as an ORF; its role is uncertain. The CDR3 sequence is 15 residues long. The V gene end was trimmed by 4 bases and the J gene end by 9 bases; junction bases not matched to a gene: 7. The CDR3 nucleotides are TGTGCCAGCAGTTTCCTAGCGGGAGGGCTGGGTGAGCAGTTCTTC. This translates into CASSFLAGGLGEQFF.

The chain is built from TRBV6-5 and TRBJ1-3; D possibly corresponds to TRBD1 (5 bases). V was clipped by 6 bases and J by 2 bases, with 14 bases between them. Germline V gene sequence: CDR1 MNHEY, CDR2 SVGAGI. The CDR3 is 15 amino acids. The CDR3 is CASSPDSNPGNTIYF. The CDR3 DNA is TGTGCCAGCAGCCCAGACAGCAACCCTGGAAACACCATATATTTT.

V and J are TRBV5-8 and TRBJ2-1, with a tentative D call TRBD2 (5 bases). V lost 2 bases and J 2 bases, leaving 11 bases between the germline ends. This CDR3 is 15 amino acids long. Per the germline V gene, CDR1 is SGHTS and CDR2 is YDEGEE. DNA of the CDR3: TGTGCCAGCAGCTTCGGGATTCACCCCTACAATGAGCAGTTCTTC. Protein sequence: CASSFGIHPYNEQFF.

This chain links TRBV5-1 with TRBJ1-3; 9 nucleotides line up with TRBD1. Germline V gives CDR1 SGHRS, CDR2 YFSETQ. V shed 2 bases, J shed 7 bases, and the junction held 4 bases outside the gene matches. This CDR3 is 14 amino acids long. In DNA, the CDR3 is TGCGCCAGCAGCTTTTCCGGACAGGGGAACACCATATATTTT. Translating it yields CASSFSGQGNTIYF.

J is TRBJ2-7 and V is TRBV9; 9 bases line up with TRBD1. Trimming removed 0 bases from V and 0 bases from J; junction bases left unmatched: 7. The CDR3 runs 17 residues. The germline gives CDR1 SGDLS, CDR2 YYNGEE. For the CDR3, the DNA is TGTGCCAGCAGCGTAGGCCCCACAGGGGGCCCCTCCTACGAGCAGTACTTC. As protein: CASSVGPTGGPSYEQYF. The full variable domain, with the rest looked up from reference TRBV9 and TRBJ2-7, is DSGVTQTPKHLITATGQRVTLRCSPRSGDLSVYWYQQSLDQGLQFLIQYYNGEERAKGNILERFSAQQFPDLHSELNLSSLELGDSALYFCASSVGPTGGPSYEQYFGPGTRLTVT.

The rearrangement joins TRBV19 to TRBJ2-1, with 10 bases aligning to TRBD2. The CDR3 has 15 residues. The ends lost 4 bases at V and 2 bases at J; junction bases unmatched: 2. Per the germline V gene, CDR1 is LNHDA and CDR2 is SQIVND (reference sequence). DNA of the CDR3: TGTGCCAGTAGTACTAGCGGGAGTCCCTACAATGAGCAGTTCTTC. It encodes CASSTSGSPYNEQFF.

The table lists this clone with a count of one. V gene TRBV12-3 or TRBV12-4 combines with J gene TRBJ1-3, with D unresolved. CDR3 length equals 13 residues. V was pared by 5 bases and J by 7 bases, with 12 bases between. The CDR3 bases are TGTGCCAGCAGTCCCGGGGAATCGAACACCATATATTTT. It translates to CASSPGESNTIYF.

The chain has TRBV5-1 and TRBJ2-7; 8 bases agree with TRBD1. Germline V CDR1 and CDR2: SGHRS, YFSETQ. Trimming cost V 4 bases and J 6 bases; bases outside gene matches: 3. The CDR3 is made up of 12 amino acids. In DNA, the CDR3 is TGCGCCAGCAGCGCCGACAGGGGCGAGCAGTACTTC. Residues: CASSADRGEQYF.

This clone was counted a single time. The chain recombines TRBV5-1 with TRBJ1-2; a possible D gene is TRBD1 (6 bases). The CDR3 extends over 13 amino acids. Trimming took 0 bases from V and 8 from J, leaving 11 bases between them. The germline CDR1 and CDR2 sequences are SGHRS and YFSETQ. The CDR3 region is CASSLDRVKGYTF. The CDR3 DNA is TGCGCCAGCAGCTTGGACAGGGTGAAGGGCTACACCTTC.

The chain combines TRBV7-3 with TRBJ2-3; D uncertain. The CDR3 extends over 13 amino acids. Looked up from germline, CDR1 is SGHTA and CDR2 is FQGTGA. With 1 base removed from V and 6 bases from J, the gap between germline ends came to 8 bases. The CDR3 loop reads CASSLSGEDTQYF. CDR3 sequence (DNA): TGTGCCAGCAGCTTAAGCGGAGAGGATACGCAGTATTTT.

The chain has TRBV28 and TRBJ2-1; 7 nucleotides match TRBD1. The CDR3 has 13 residues. The J segment lost 5 bases and the V segment lost 5 bases, leaving 3 bases of the junction unmatched. Germline V gives CDR1 MDHEN, CDR2 SYDVKM. This chain's CDR3 is CASSGQADNEQFF. The CDR3 DNA is TGTGCCAGCAGTGGACAGGCGGACAATGAGCAGTTCTTC. The full variable domain, completed using reference TRBV28 and TRBJ2-1, is DVKVTQSSRYLVKRTGEKVFLECVQDMDHENMFWYRQDPGLGLRLIYFSYDVKMKEKGDIPEGYSVSREKKERFSLILESASTNQTSMYLCASSGQADNEQFFGPGTRLTVL.